This T cell receptor beta chain emerged from a study of vaccination effects on CD4 cells after COVID-19. Study overall: It was a median of 72 days after the second dose that post-vaccine samples were obtained.

Antigen-specific CD4+ T cell clonotypes were called by their expansion after viral peptide-pool culture in ViraFEST. After roughly 11 days in culture, the CD4+ T cells were isolated. As their vaccination, participants received two doses of either BNT162b2 or mRNA-1273. Vaccinated participants had no history of SARS-CoV-2 infection and tested negative for nucleocapsid antibodies. Every well housed roughly 2.1 million PBMC, which grew in culture alongside around 11 IU/ml IL-2 and 10 ug/ml peptides. A half-medium replacement with IL-2 medium was carried out on days 3 and 7. With 7 bases clipped from V and 10 bases from J, the junction kept 12 bases outside the gene matches. CDR1 and CDR2 (germline): MNHEY, SVGAGI. This CDR3 is 15 amino acids long. To note about this clone: Antigen unknown.

The assay was immunoSEQ multiplex PCR, and TCRdb's table has in-frame clones only and misses some. The table lists tens of thousands of clones, around 74% of them singletons. The sequencing here drew on CD4+ T cells from PBMCs cultured with HCoV-229E spike peptides, taken after COVID-19 vaccination. The rearrangement joins TRBV6-5 to TRBJ2-1; TRBD2 matches at 11 bases. The sequence derives from a human donor who received a COVID-19 vaccine. In DNA form, the CDR3 reads TGTGCCAGCAACCCTCTAGCGGGGGGTCCCTCGGAGCAGTTCTTC. This codes for CASNPLAGGPSEQFF.